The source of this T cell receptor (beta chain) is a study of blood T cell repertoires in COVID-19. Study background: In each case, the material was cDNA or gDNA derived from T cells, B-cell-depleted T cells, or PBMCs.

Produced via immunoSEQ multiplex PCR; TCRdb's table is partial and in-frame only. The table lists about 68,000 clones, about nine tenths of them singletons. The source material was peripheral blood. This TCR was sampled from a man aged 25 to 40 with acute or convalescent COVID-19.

This CDR3 reads CASSPGQGEDKNIQYF. The CDR3 nucleotides are TGTGCCAGCTCACCCGGCCAGGGCGAGGACAAAAACATTCAGTACTTC. The chain joins TRBV18 to TRBJ2-4; D may be TRBD1 (5 bases). Trimming left V 3 bases short and J 3 bases short, with 15 bases between. This CDR3 contains 16 residues. The germline CDR1 and CDR2 sequences are KGHSH and LQKENI.